Listed below are T cell receptor beta chains from one sample, sequenced in a study of blood T cell repertoires in COVID-19. The assay was immunoSEQ multiplex PCR, and TCRdb's table has in-frame clones only and misses some. Among about 260,000 clones listed, 82% were seen once. Sequenced: peripheral blood. The receptors were sampled from a woman older than 75 with acute or convalescent COVID-19. The CDR3 runs from the conserved cysteine through the conserved F or W. A D gene is named only where the DNA matches it firmly.

d_call	v_call	j_call	cdr3_aa
TRBD2	TRBV7-2	TRBJ2-1	CASSSLRGLAGFNEQFF
NA	TRBV19	TRBJ1-5	CASSPRGGNQPQHF
NA	TRBV7-9	TRBJ1-5	CASSPSVSNQPQHF
TRBD2	TRBV5-1	TRBJ2-5	CASSLGASGGTETQYF
TRBD1	TRBV2	TRBJ1-2	CASSLKGTGNVNYGYTF
TRBD1	TRBV2	TRBJ1-3	CASSDRDRTGNTIYF
TRBD1	TRBV7-9	TRBJ2-1	CASSPRTGRYNEQFF
NA	TRBV7-8	TRBJ1-3	CASSLTDSGNTIYF
NA	TRBV7-9	TRBJ1-5	CASSAQGSNQPQHF
NA	TRBV20-1	TRBJ1-2	CSAGSYGYTF
TRBD2	TRBV29-1	TRBJ2-3	CSVEVAGQYF
TRBD1	TRBV9	TRBJ2-6	CASSPPRGTGVGANVLTF
NA	TRBV7-2	TRBJ1-6	CASSSSGPINNSPLHF
NA	TRBV19	TRBJ1-1	CASSMWETAFF
NA	TRBV29-1	TRBJ2-7	CSPCQEGVREQYF
NA	TRBV2	TRBJ1-4	CASTFNGEAGEKLFF